Following are 30 T cell receptor beta chains from one sample sequenced in a study of T cell responses to AZD1222 COVID-19 vaccine. The table came from immunoSEQ multiplex PCR; TCRdb's copy has only in-frame clones and leaves some out. The sample contains 85,000 to 95,000 clones, approximately 91% of which appear only once. The material sequenced was peripheral blood, taken 28 days after the second AZD1222 dose. The receptor source for this set is an adult who received the AZD1222 COVID-19 vaccine.

The rearrangement uses TRBV28 and TRBJ2-1; D is perhaps TRBD2 (6 bases). Germline V gives CDR1 MDHEN, CDR2 SYDVKM. This CDR3 region has 17 residues. V lost 5 bases and J lost 0, with 17 bases in between. The CDR3 sequence: CASSRRVIFNSYNEQFF. The CDR3 DNA sequence: TGTGCCAGCAGTCGGAGGGTTATATTCAACTCCTACAATGAGCAGTTCTTC.

The rearrangement joins TRBV5-1 to TRBJ2-1; D might be TRBD1 or TRBD2, each matching 5 bases. Germline V gene sequence: CDR1 SGHRS, CDR2 YFSETQ. There are 16 residues in the CDR3. Trimming removed 1 base from V and 0 bases from J, with 11 bases in between. CDR3: CASSLTSGSSYNEQFF. The CDR3 DNA reads as TGCGCCAGCAGCTTGACCTCAGGGAGCTCCTACAATGAGCAGTTCTTC.

This clone has a handful of counts. V usage is TRBV13 and J usage is TRBJ1-1; 8 positions agree with TRBD1. Germline V gene sequence: CDR1 PRHDT, CDR2 FYEKMQ (reference sequence). The CDR3 extends over 15 amino acids. Trimming took 11 bases from V and 4 from J; bases not matched to a gene: 15. The CDR3 nucleotides read TGTGCCTCCCAGGGACAGGCTCTTCTGGTCACTGAAGCTTTCTTT. This translates into CASQGQALLVTEAFF.

The J gene is TRBJ2-3, the V gene TRBV3-1 (or the pseudogene TRBV3-2); D may be TRBD1 or TRBD2 (6 bases each). The germline V and J ends were trimmed by 1 base and 3 bases, with 17 bases remaining between them. Germline V lookup: CDR1 LGHDT, CDR2 YNNKEL (reference sequence). The CDR3 is 17 amino acids. The CDR3 reads CASSQVSWGASTDTQYF. The CDR3 DNA reads as TGTGCCAGCAGCCAAGTCTCCTGGGGGGCCTCAACAGATACGCAGTATTTT.

Comment on this clone: The sample holds other DNA sequences that translate to the same CDR3. The chain couples TRBV20-1 to TRBJ1-2; D is undetermined. Per germline, CDR1 DFQATT and CDR2 SNEGSKA (reference sequence). V dropped 3 bases and J dropped 0 bases, with 8 bases sitting between them. The CDR3 consists of 13 residues. For the CDR3, the DNA is TGCAGTGCTAGTTCAGGAGCTAACTATGGCTACACCTTC. This gives the protein CSASSGANYGYTF.

This clone was recorded only once. V usage is TRBV9 and J usage is TRBJ2-7; D is ambiguous. This CDR3 is 16 amino acids long. V lost 0 bases and J 0 bases, leaving 13 bases between the germline ends. The germline CDR1 and CDR2 sequences are SGDLS and YYNGEE. CDR3 sequence: CASSVAATPSSYEQYF. CDR3 nucleotides: TGTGCCAGCAGCGTAGCAGCCACACCGAGCTCCTACGAGCAGTACTTC. Based on the CDR3 plus reference TRBV9 and TRBJ2-7, the full variable domain is DSGVTQTPKHLITATGQRVTLRCSPRSGDLSVYWYQQSLDQGLQFLIQYYNGEERAKGNILERFSAQQFPDLHSELNLSSLELGDSALYFCASSVAATPSSYEQYFGPGTRLTVT.

The chain employs TRBV10-1 and TRBJ2-7; 10 bases line up with TRBD1. This CDR3 spans 16 amino acids. The germline gives CDR1 WNHNN, CDR2 SYGVQD (reference sequence). The V segment lost 3 bases and the J segment 7 bases; nucleotides outside the gene matches: 12. CDR3 in DNA: TGCGCCAGCAGTGATCTTCCGGGGACAGGGGCGAGGGAGCAGTACTTC. It codes for CASSDLPGTGAREQYF.

This clone has just a few counts. The chain is built from TRBV19 and TRBJ2-2; D is perhaps TRBD2 (5 bases). Trimming shortened V by 1 base and J by 4 bases, and 10 bases separated the two germline ends. This CDR3 spans 15 amino acids. Germline lookup yields CDR1 LNHDA and CDR2 SQIVND (reference sequence). The CDR3 region is CASSIVSEFTGELFF. In nucleotides, the CDR3 is TGTGCCAGTAGTATAGTTAGCGAGTTCACCGGGGAGCTGTTTTTT.

This chain links TRBV7-9 with TRBJ2-2, with 9 positions matching TRBD1. Trimming removed 5 bases from V and 2 bases from J; junction bases left unmatched: 6. Germline V gene sequence: CDR1 SEHNR, CDR2 FQNEAQ (reference sequence). The CDR3 loop spans 16 amino acids. CDR3 protein: CASSTRDRENTGELFF. DNA of the CDR3: TGTGCCAGCAGCACAAGGGACAGGGAAAACACCGGGGAGCTGTTTTTT.

The chain combines TRBV7-2 with TRBJ1-1; no definite D call. Between the trimmed V and J ends, which lost 2 bases and 2 bases, there was a span of 9 bases. This CDR3 spans 14 amino acids. Per germline, CDR1 SGHTA and CDR2 FQGNSA. The CDR3 reads CASSLPGFNTEAFF. DNA of the CDR3: TGTGCCAGCAGCTTACCGGGGTTCAACACTGAAGCTTTCTTT.

The chain is built from TRBV18 and TRBJ2-7; D might be TRBD1 (6 bases). The V and J ends lost 3 bases and 7 bases respectively, with 13 bases between them. The CDR3 has 13 residues. Germline CDR1 is KGHSH and CDR2 is LQKENI. CDR3 coding DNA: TGTGCCAGCTCACCTAACACAGGGCGGGAGCAGTACTTC. Translating gives CASSPNTGREQYF. Drawing the rest from reference TRBV18 and TRBJ2-7, the complete variable domain is NAGVMQNPRHLVRRRGQEARLRCSPMKGHSHVYWYRQLPEEGLKFMVYLQKENIIDESGMPKERFSAEFPKEGPSILRIQQVVRGDSAAYFCASSPNTGREQYFGPGTRLTVT.

The chain links TRBV28 to TRBJ1-4, with D tentatively TRBD1 (6 bases). CDR3 length: 13 amino acids. Germline V gives CDR1 MDHEN, CDR2 SYDVKM. V dropped 8 bases and J dropped 8 bases, with 15 bases sitting between them. The CDR3: CASLRGGGEKLFF. CDR3 coding DNA: TGTGCCAGCCTAAGGGGGGGAGGCGAAAAACTGTTTTTT.

The genes are TRBV2 and TRBJ1-5, with a tentative D call TRBD1 (5 bases). This CDR3 region has 14 residues. V was clipped by 4 bases and J by 1 base, with 8 bases between them. Germline V lookup: CDR1 SNHLY, CDR2 FYNNEI. The CDR3 nucleotides read TGTGCCAGCAGTGGGCAGGGAAGCAATCAGCCCCAGCATTTT. Its translation is CASSGQGSNQPQHF.

This clone was seen a single time. J is TRBJ2-7 and V is TRBV7-2, with no clear D. The V gene lost 5 bases and the J gene lost 0 bases, with 11 bases spanning the gap. Germline loops: CDR1 SGHTA, CDR2 FQGNSA. This CDR3 spans 14 amino acids. The CDR3 loop reads CASSPGPDSYEQYF. CDR3 bases: TGTGCCAGCAGCCCCGGCCCTGACTCCTACGAGCAGTACTTC.

The V call is TRBV15, the J call TRBJ1-1; D is ambiguous. V gave up 0 bases and J gave up 2 bases, with 7 bases separating them. The germline CDR1 and CDR2 sequences are LNHNV and YYDKDF (reference sequence). The CDR3 loop spans 14 amino acids. CDR3 nucleotide sequence: TGTGCCACCAGCAGAGAAGGTCTTAACACTGAAGCTTTCTTT. Its protein is CATSREGLNTEAFF.

Comments on this clone: A read error may account for a junction end that differs from germline. The V call is TRBV6-1, the J call TRBJ1-2, with TRBD1 as a possible D gene (6 bases). Germline loops: CDR1 MNHNS, CDR2 SASEGT. The CDR3 is 13 residues long. The CDR3 spells CASSEPRTVPLDF. CDR3 nucleotide sequence: TGTGCCAGCAGTGAGCCCAGGACAGTCCCACTTGACTTC.

The V and J genes are TRBV7-8 and TRBJ1-3; D not resolved. The germline V gene encodes CDR1 SGHVS and CDR2 FQNEAQ. The CDR3 has 18 amino acids. The V gene lost 1 base and the J gene lost 0 bases, with 16 bases spanning the gap. The CDR3 sequence is CASSLVYAGSLSGNTIYF. CDR3 bases: TGTGCCAGCAGCTTAGTATACGCGGGGTCCCTCTCTGGAAACACCATATATTTT.

The J gene is TRBJ1-1, the V gene TRBV4-3; TRBD1 is a possible D gene (6 bases). CDR3 length: 13 residues. Germline CDR1 is LGHNA and CDR2 is YSLEER. V shed 3 bases and J shed 5 bases, with 10 bases lying between them. The CDR3 DNA reads as TGCGCCAGCAGCCAGACAGGTCGGACTGAAGCTTTCTTT. As protein: CASSQTGRTEAFF.

This CDR3 reads CASSLDRGLHYGYTF. CDR3 nucleotides: TGCGCCAGCAGCTTGGACAGGGGGTTGCACTATGGCTACACCTTC. The gene calls are TRBV5-1 and TRBJ1-2, with 8 nucleotides matching TRBD1. Germline lookup yields CDR1 SGHRS and CDR2 YFSETQ. This CDR3 has 15 amino acids. V dropped 0 bases and J dropped 3; count of bases not matched to a gene: 4.

This chain links TRBV27 with TRBJ1-1, with unresolved D. CDR1 and CDR2 (germline): MNHEY, SMNVEV (reference sequence). V gave up 5 bases and J gave up 4 bases, with 20 bases separating them. The CDR3 consists of 16 residues. The CDR3 DNA reads as TGTGCCAGCAGTCTTACCTTAAAGGGTGCCACCACTGAAGCTTTCTTT. It encodes CASSLTLKGATTEAFF.

The chain has TRBV7-2 and TRBJ1-1, with D possibly matching TRBD1 (6 bases). Trimming removed 2 bases at V and 5 bases at J, with 18 bases between. Germline V CDR1 and CDR2: SGHTA, FQGNSA. The CDR3 contains 16 residues. Here the CDR3 reads CASSLSLGGQGTEAFF. In nucleotides, the CDR3 is TGTGCCAGCAGCTTATCCTTGGGGGGGCAGGGAACTGAAGCTTTCTTT.

The chain has TRBV18 and TRBJ1-1; 7 bases are a match to TRBD1. The CDR3 contains 16 residues. The germline gives CDR1 KGHSH, CDR2 LQKENI. Trimming took 4 bases from V and 1 from J; bases not matched to a gene: 9. The CDR3 is CASSLSRGGSNTEAFF. CDR3 sequence (DNA): TGTGCCAGCTCACTATCCAGGGGGGGATCGAACACTGAAGCTTTCTTT.

V usage is TRBV6-5 and J usage is TRBJ1-2; tentative D call: TRBD1 (5 bases). CDR1 and CDR2 from the germline V gene are MNHEY and SVGAGI. The germline V and J ends were trimmed by 6 bases and 6 bases, with 14 bases remaining between them. The CDR3 is 13 residues long. For the CDR3, the DNA is TGTGCCAGCAGACAGGCGGCGGGGGATGGCTACACCTTC. The encoded protein is CASRQAAGDGYTF.

The genes are TRBV7-5 and TRBJ1-3; the table's D gene call, TRBD1, was not cross checked with the DNA. TRBV7-5 is a documented pseudogene. This CDR3 is built from 16 residues. The DNA for the CDR3 is TGTGCCAGAAGCGCAAAAGACAGGGCCTCTGGAAACACCATATATTTT. The encoded protein is CARSAKDRASGNTIYF.

In DNA, the CDR3 is TGTGCCAGCAGCTTAGGGCAAGAGACCCAGTACTTC. Amino acid sequence: CASSLGQETQYF. This chain links TRBV7-6 with TRBJ2-5; D gene uncertain. The CDR3 is 12 residues long. Germline V gene sequence: CDR1 SGHVS, CDR2 FNYEAQ. V was clipped by 1 base and J by 2 bases, with 2 bases between them.

The V gene is TRBV3-1 (or the pseudogene TRBV3-2), the J gene TRBJ1-2; maybe TRBD1 (5 bases). Germline-derived CDR1 and CDR2 are LGHDT and YNNKEL (reference sequence). V lost 6 bases, J lost 4 bases, and 9 bases lay in between. There are 12 residues in the CDR3. The CDR3 here is CASSQGFYGYTF. As DNA, the CDR3 is TGTGCCAGCAGTCAGGGTTTCTATGGCTACACCTTC.

The rearrangement uses TRBV4-3 and TRBJ1-1; unclear D gene. The CDR3 length is 13 residues. Germline CDR1 LGHNA, CDR2 YSLEER. Trimming removed 5 bases from V and 3 bases from J, with 10 bases in between. The CDR3 DNA is TGCGCCAGCAGCGAAACAGATGACACTGAAGCTTTCTTT. Translated, it gives CASSETDDTEAFF.

This chain uses TRBV2 with TRBJ1-1, with D possibly matching TRBD1 (6 bases). V lost 7 bases and J lost 3, with 12 bases in between. The CDR3 has 13 residues. The germline CDR1 and CDR2 sequences are SNHLY and FYNNEI. This CDR3 reads CASTRQADTEAFF. The CDR3 nucleotides are TGTGCCAGCACGAGACAGGCCGACACTGAAGCTTTCTTT.

The chain uses TRBV12-5 and TRBJ2-6; perhaps TRBD1 as D (6 bases). This CDR3 region has 21 residues. V shed 1 base and J shed 0 bases, with 22 bases lying between them. Germline values: CDR1 LGHNT, CDR2 FRNRAP. The CDR3 sequence: CASGLDFRDTPLHSGANVLTF. The CDR3 bases are TGTGCTAGTGGTTTGGACTTCCGGGACACACCACTTCACTCTGGGGCCAACGTCCTGACTTTC. The full variable domain, its missing parts supplied by reference TRBV12-5 and TRBJ2-6, is DARVTQTPRHKVTEMGQEVTMRCQPILGHNTVFWYRQTMMQGLELLAYFRNRAPLDDSGMPKDRFSAEMPDATLATLKIQPSEPRDSAVYFCASGLDFRDTPLHSGANVLTFGAGSRLTVL.

The V gene is TRBV20-1, the J gene TRBJ2-5, with D possibly matching TRBD1 (6 bases). Germline V gene data show CDR1 as DFQATT and CDR2 as SNEGSKA (reference sequence). This CDR3 has 11 residues. The V and J ends lost 8 bases and 6 bases respectively, with 13 bases between them. The CDR3 DNA reads TGCAGTATCACAGGGCAGCAGACCCAGTACTTC. It specifies CSITGQQTQYF.